A selection of T cell receptor beta chains follows, all from one sample in a study of blood T cell repertoires in COVID-19. Measured with immunoSEQ multiplex PCR; TCRdb has only the in-frame clones, and not every one. The data hold about 190,000 clones, with under 85% observed a single time. Material for sequencing was peripheral blood. The receptors derive from an elderly man with COVID-19, enrolled during active disease. Each CDR3 is given with its conserved first and last residue. A D gene is named only where the DNA matches it firmly. Size is stated for part of the rows, as once, few or many counts, or as a class when the clone is expanded.

j_gene | abundance | d_gene | v_gene | CDR3aa | CDR3nt
TRBJ1-1 | once | . | TRBV2 | CASSEAMARGNTEAFF | TGTGCCAGCAGTGAAGCCATGGCCAGAGGGAACACTGAAGCTTTCTTT
TRBJ1-4 | . | . | TRBV12-5 | CASGSGTPNEKLFF | TGTGCTAGTGGTTCAGGGACACCTAATGAAAAACTGTTTTTT
TRBJ2-1 | . | TRBD2 | TRBV7-2 | CASSSHSSGAYYNEQFF | TGTGCCAGCAGCTCCCACTCTAGCGGGGCTTACTACAATGAGCAGTTCTTC
TRBJ2-7 | . | TRBD1 | TRBV6-2/TRBV6-3 | CASSTTTGSYEQYF | TGTGCCAGCAGTACCACGACAGGGTCCTACGAGCAGTACTTC
TRBJ1-2 | . | . | TRBV2 | CASSGDNSNYGYTF | TGTGCCAGCAGCGGGGACAACTCTAACTATGGCTACACCTTC
TRBJ2-3 | . | . | TRBV12-3/TRBV12-4 | CASSFMRTDTQYF | TGTGCCAGCAGTTTTATGAGGACAGATACGCAGTATTTT
TRBJ2-2 | . | TRBD2 | TRBV19 | CASKKLAGVSNTGELFF | TGTGCCAGTAAAAAACTAGCGGGGGTTTCGAACACCGGGGAGCTGTTTTTT
TRBJ2-1 | . | TRBD1 | TRBV12-5 | CASGRGRGYSYNEQFF | TGTGCTAGTGGCCGAGGCAGGGGGTACTCCTACAATGAGCAGTTCTTC
TRBJ1-6 | . | TRBD1 | TRBV19 | CASSIGTGDLSPLHF | TGTGCCAGTAGTATTGGGACAGGGGACCTTTCACCCCTCCACTTT
TRBJ2-5 | . | . | TRBV19 | CASSTQGRETQYF | TGTGCCAGTAGTACCCAGGGGCGGGAGACCCAGTACTTC
TRBJ1-1 | . | TRBD1 | TRBV6-5 | CASNRAGGRGTEAFF | TGTGCCAGCAATAGGGCAGGGGGAAGGGGCACTGAAGCTTTCTTT
TRBJ2-2 | . | TRBD1 | TRBV5-4 | CASSLDRDIGELFF | TGTGCCAGCAGCCTTGACAGGGACATCGGGGAGCTGTTTTTT
TRBJ1-3 | . | . | TRBV7-9 | CASGRAGNTIYF | TGTGCCAGTGGGAGGGCTGGAAACACCATATATTTT
TRBJ1-3 | . | TRBD1 | TRBV5-5 | CASSSARGLTGNTIYF | TGTGCCAGCAGCTCTGCCAGGGGGCTAACTGGAAACACCATATATTTT
TRBJ1-4 | . | TRBD1 | TRBV28 | CASRGTGSQKLFF | TGTGCCAGCAGAGGGACAGGGTCTCAAAAACTGTTTTTT
TRBJ2-5 | . | . | TRBV12-3/TRBV12-4 | CASSLIIETQYF | TGTGCCAGCAGTTTAATAATAGAGACCCAGTACTTC
TRBJ2-5 | . | TRBD2 | TRBV11-3 | CASRTGLRIQETQYF | TGTGCCAGCAGGACGGGACTACGGATTCAAGAGACCCAGTACTTC
TRBJ1-1 | few | . | TRBV12-3/TRBV12-4 | CASSLAIHTEAFF | TGTGCCAGCAGTTTGGCCATCCACACTGAAGCTTTCTTT
TRBJ2-7 | . | TRBD2 | TRBV5-1 | CASSLGTSGGTYEQYF | TGCGCCAGCAGCTTGGGAACTAGCGGGGGGACCTACGAGCAGTACTTC
TRBJ1-1 | once | . | TRBV12-5 | CASGPPGGDTEAFF | TGTGCTAGTGGTCCCCCCGGCGGTGACACTGAAGCTTTCTTT
TRBJ2-4 | . | . | TRBV5-6 | CASTKQPLTGPKNIQYF | TGTGCCAGCACCAAACAACCTCTAACAGGGCCCAAAAACATTCAGTACTTC
TRBJ2-2 | . | TRBD1 | TRBV2 | CASKRGQGNTGELFF | TGTGCCAGCAAGAGGGGGCAGGGAAACACCGGGGAGCTGTTTTTT
TRBJ1-1 | . | TRBD1 | TRBV7-9 | CASSSREQGVVAEAFF | TGTGCCAGCAGCTCCCGAGAACAGGGGGTGGTGGCTGAAGCTTTCTTT
TRBJ1-3 | . | . | TRBV6-1 | CASSEARGNTIYF | TGTGCCAGCAGTGAAGCCAGGGGAAACACCATATATTTT
TRBJ2-1 | . | . | TRBV11-3 | CASSLLAYNEQFF | TGTGCCAGCAGCCTCCTCGCCTACAATGAGCAGTTCTTC
TRBJ1-6 | . | . | TRBV11-2 | CASSLEQNNSPLHF | TGTGCCAGCAGCTTAGAACAGAATAATTCACCCCTCCACTTT
TRBJ1-2 | few | . | TRBV2 | CASIRTRETNYGYTF | TGTGCCAGCATTAGAACCCGGGAAACTAACTATGGCTACACCTTC
TRBJ1-2 | . | TRBD1 | TRBV9 | CASSPEGQPIYGYTF | TGTGCCAGCAGCCCGGAGGGACAGCCCATCTATGGCTACACCTTC
TRBJ1-1 | . | . | TRBV9 | CASSVDGATGAFF | TGTGCCAGCAGCGTAGACGGAGCCACAGGCGCTTTCTTT
TRBJ2-1 | . | . | TRBV7-2 | CASSLRPGKASYNEQFF | TGTGCCAGCAGCCTTCGACCGGGGAAGGCCTCCTACAATGAGCAGTTCTTC
TRBJ1-3 | once | . | TRBV10-3 | CAISESNSSGNTIYF | TGTGCCATCAGTGAGTCGAACAGCTCTGGAAACACCATATATTTT
TRBJ1-6 | few | . | TRBV2 | CASTINSPLHF | TGTGCCAGCACTATTAATTCACCCCTCCACTTT
TRBJ2-1 | . | . | TRBV27 | CASSLPRQGGNEQFF | TGTGCCAGCAGTTTACCCCGACAGGGAGGAAATGAGCAGTTCTTC
TRBJ1-5 | . | . | TRBV5-1 | CASSLGQANQPQHF | TGCGCCAGCAGCTTGGGGCAGGCGAATCAGCCCCAGCATTTT
TRBJ2-5 | . | TRBD1 | TRBV2 | CASSYDRGEQETQYF | TGTGCCAGCAGCTACGACAGGGGTGAACAAGAGACCCAGTACTTC
TRBJ1-2 | . | TRBD1 | TRBV29-1 | CGVEGTVSHGYTF | TGCGGCGTTGAAGGGACAGTCTCCCATGGCTACACCTTC
TRBJ2-3 | once | . | TRBV7-3 | CASSSSQGSTDTQYF | TGTGCCAGCAGCTCCTCCCAGGGGAGCACAGATACGCAGTATTTT
TRBJ1-4 | . | . | TRBV5-4 | CASSLKGPPEKLFF | TGTGCCAGCAGCTTGAAGGGGCCTCCTGAAAAACTGTTTTTT
TRBJ1-1 | . | . | TRBV7-9 | CASSFSREAFF | TGTGCCAGCAGCTTTTCGAGGGAAGCTTTCTTT
TRBJ2-4 | once | . | TRBV4-2 | CASSQGGGGPKNIQYF | TGTGCCAGCAGCCAAGGAGGGGGGGGCCCCAAAAACATTCAGTACTTC
TRBJ2-7 | . | TRBD1 | TRBV6-5 | CASSYSGTGAPYEQYF | TGTGCCAGCAGTTACTCCGGGACAGGGGCTCCCTACGAGCAGTACTTC